Each of the 3 T cell receptor beta chains below was sequenced from the same sample in a study of blood T cell repertoires in COVID-19. Here immunoSEQ multiplex PCR was the method, and the copy in TCRdb shows in-frame clones only, minus some. The sample holds around 46,000 clones, approximately 90% seen once. The sample was peripheral blood. The source of these receptors is a man aged 35 to 55 with active COVID-19.

The J gene is TRBJ2-6, the V gene TRBV7-3; D not certain. Germline loops: CDR1 SGHTA, CDR2 FQGTGA. There are 17 residues in the CDR3. V was shortened by 5 bases and J by 0 bases, with 14 bases between the two germline ends. CDR3 residues: CASSLGAVYSGANVLTF. CDR3 in DNA: TGTGCCAGCAGCCTCGGCGCGGTCTACTCTGGGGCCAACGTCCTGACTTTC.

The chain links TRBV3-1 (or the pseudogene TRBV3-2) to TRBJ1-1; 8 bases line up with TRBD1. J gave up 9 bases and V 4 bases, and 10 bases lay outside the gene matches. This CDR3 contains 14 residues. CDR1 and CDR2 (germline): LGHDT, YNNKEL (reference sequence). This CDR3 is CASSRDSGGVKAFF. The CDR3 region has the DNA TGTGCCAGCAGCCGCGATTCAGGGGGCGTAAAAGCTTTCTTT.

The rearrangement links TRBV28 to TRBJ1-2; 9 bases fit TRBD1. V gave up 6 bases and J gave up 0 bases; unmatched junction bases: 14. Germline lookup yields CDR1 MDHEN and CDR2 SYDVKM. The CDR3 covers 18 residues. As DNA, the CDR3 is TGTGCCAGCAGCCCGACGGGACAGGGAAGGGGCCCTAACTATGGCTACACCTTC. This codes for CASSPTGQGRGPNYGYTF.